The TCR beta chain under discussion was sequenced for a study of long-term antiretroviral therapy in people with HIV (dated by TCRdb to 2021 to 2024). General notes on the study: The earliest samples were collected roughly a decade before the 2015 WHO recommendation for immediate ART, at a time when ART was usually postponed until CD4 counts fell. A retrospective serial study tested whether changes in peripheral blood TRB repertoire composition and diversity were associated with ART initiation and durable HIV suppression. From some 28 adults with confirmed HIV infection, the cohort provided 150 to 200 cryopreserved PBMC samples, gathered serially across a mean of around six years (range 1-12). Of the roughly 30 participants with HIV, ten to eleven were female. Test extractions of a monoclonal T-cell line alongside some 35 polyclonal samples showed no cross-contamination during QIAcube processing. What the research found in general, with its limitations: Because pre-ART samples had limited cell numbers, profiling was done on unsorted PBMC rather than on sorted CD4+ and CD8+ T cells. No data were available on ART adherence, viral resistance or therapy changes, limiting inferences about post-ART repertoire changes. A significant increase in TRB diversity was found to be associated with ART initiation, although TRB diversity was observed to remain significantly below that of transplant donor controls even after long-term ART. CDR3 length ranges in HIV repertoires were narrower than in controls, and network structure suggested an antigen-experienced repertoire with only a slight naive shift after ART. Expanded TRB clones identified before ART initiation dominated the repertoire at all time points, although this dominance fluctuated and declined in many PLHIV after ART. Owing to limited PBMC availability, only the TCR beta chain was sequenced, without alpha chain pairing. The samples span the years 2004 to 2017, and the ART regimens used may be less effective than current regimens.

Participants were included only if at least one PBMC sample before ART initiation and at least two post-ART samples were available. Treatment was received in the United States of America by all participants with HIV. Before DNA extraction, cryopreserved samples containing roughly 0.85-11 million PBMC were thawed and washed. At the time of the earliest PBMC sample, participants with HIV were aged between roughly 20 and 55 years. PBMC samples were contributed by each participant from 1-4 timepoints before ART initiation and 2-8 timepoints after ART initiation, with a median of 7 samples. For every participant, serial HIV viral load, CD4+ T-cell count, ART history and demographic data were obtained. Genomic DNA was extracted from unsorted PBMC with a Qiagen kit on a QIAcube, processed in batches of 12 samples. On this clone itself: The antigen this receptor binds is unknown. No much larger clone is present one base from it, and per-base qualities are unavailable.

The junction carries 19 bases between V and J, which are trimmed by 6 bases and 5 bases respectively. CDR3 length: 15 amino acids, cysteine to phenylalanine. The DNA shown is the 45-base CDR3, in frame from base 1. Based on the germline V gene, the CDR1 and CDR2 sequences are MNHNS and SASEGT. The immunoSEQ hsTCRB v3.0 assay was used at survey level resolution to sequence the TRB variable region. The target sequencing depth for TRB was about 40,000-50,000 T-cell genomes per sample. Pooled TRB libraries were sequenced on an Illumina MiSeq with a v3 150-cycle kit. The authors' pipeline ran thus. Repertoire analysis was performed in R inside a reproducible Nextflow workflow that covered QC, data transformation and analysis. Custom analyses were implemented in LymphoSeq2, an R package for AIRR-Seq data exploration. A handful of samples that yielded fewer than 5000 total TRB sequences were excluded, so that fewer than 250 HIV repertoires were analyzed. Among the 190 or so HIV repertoires that were kept, almost 60 were collected before ART initiation and about 130 were collected after ART initiation. Repertoires were downsampled to 5000 TRB nucleotide sequences, and summary statistics were averaged over 100 downsampling iterations. TRB sequences were retained for analysis only if CDR3 regions of at least seven amino acids were present. Two measures captured diversity: a Shannon entropy-derived clonality score and the Gini coefficient. In the repertoire networks, any two of the top 5000 CDR3 amino acid sequences were connected whenever the two sequences differed by an edit distance of one. GLIPH2 predicted antigen specificity groups and MHC restriction for TRB CDR3 amino acid sequences. To flag known associations with CMV, EBV, HIV or tissue antigens, CDR3 amino acid sequences were compared against VDJdb and McPAS-TCR. Pre-ART, post-ART and control groups were compared with Wilcoxon signed-rank tests and Holm-Bonferroni correction. TCRdb provides this immuneACCESS table in a form limited to in-frame rearrangements. Some clones are lacking; in checked studies, under half of them reflect an unresolved V gene, and why the rest are absent is not known. The V and J calls and clone size were taken over from that table, and D and trimming were inferred from the DNA. Recorded for this sample are about 29,000 clones; 75% to 90% of them occurred a single time. Roughly 15% of the sample comes from the top ten.

The chain is encoded by TRBV6-1 joined to TRBJ1-1, with TRBD1 tentatively as D gene (6 bases match). This sequence was found in a man aged 50-60 years with HIV. The sequenced sample was unsorted PBMCs, obtained 2.9 years after starting antiretroviral therapy. CDR3 loop: CASSAGLRTGTEAFF. The DNA reads as follows: TGTGCCAGCAGCGCCGGACTCCGAACAGGGACTGAAGCTTTCTTT.